These T cell receptor beta chains were read from a single sample in a study of blood T cell repertoires in COVID-19. Profiling relied on immunoSEQ multiplex PCR, and the TCRdb table lists in-frame clones only, not all of them. The sample yields some 490,000 clones, around 85% seen once. The specimen sequenced was peripheral blood. All receptors come from a human donor in a cohort sampled during active COVID-19. The CDR3 runs from the conserved cysteine through the conserved F or W. A D gene is named only where the DNA matches it firmly. Expanded clones are given a class, and other clones once, few, many or no size at all.

TRBV5-4	TRBD1	TRBJ2-4	-	TGTGCCAGCAGCCCTGACAGGGGGCTTGTCAAAAACATTCAGTACTTC	CASSPDRGLVKNIQYF
TRBV19	-	TRBJ1-4	-	TGTGCCAGTAGTATAGCGACAGATAATGAAAAACTGTTTTTT	CASSIATDNEKLFF
TRBV7-3	TRBD1	TRBJ2-1	-	TGTGCCAGCAGCTTTTTAGGACAGGGGGCAAATGAGCAGTTCTTC	CASSFLGQGANEQFF
TRBV7-2	-	TRBJ2-7	once	TGTGCCAGCAGCCAAGCGGCCTCCTACGAGCAGTACTTC	CASSQAASYEQYF
TRBV6-2/TRBV6-3	TRBD2	TRBJ2-7	-	TGTGCCAGCAGTTCGCCTTCTAGCGGGAGACGGGCCTACGAGCAGTACTTC	CASSSPSSGRRAYEQYF
TRBV19	-	TRBJ1-3	-	TGTGCCAGTAATCCGAACTCCCGACTTTTTGGAAACACCATATATTTT	CASNPNSRLFGNTIYF
TRBV7-9	-	TRBJ1-3	-	TGTGCCAGCAAGGGCCCGAGGGATGTTGGAAACACCATATATTTT	CASKGPRDVGNTIYF
TRBV9	TRBD1	TRBJ2-2	once	TGTGCCAGCAGCCCCGCTGGGCAGGGGGCGGCCGGGGAGCTGTTTTTT	CASSPAGQGAAGELFF
TRBV5-1	-	TRBJ2-1	-	TGCGCCAGCAGCTTGCCGGGAGCTGGGGTTGAGCAGTTCTTC	CASSLPGAGVEQFF
TRBV30	-	TRBJ1-1	-	TGTGCCTGGACCCAGGGGTTCGACACTGAAGCTTTCTTT	CAWTQGFDTEAFF
TRBV18	-	TRBJ1-4	-	TGTGCCAGCTCACCCGGACAGCGTGAAAAACTGTTTTTT	CASSPGQREKLFF
TRBV6-5	TRBD1	TRBJ2-7	-	TGTGCCAGCAGCTCGGGACAGTCTTATACCTACGAGCAGTACTTC	CASSSGQSYTYEQYF
TRBV18	TRBD1	TRBJ1-2	-	TGTGCCAGCTCCCCCAGACAGGGATCCTATGGCTACACCTTC	CASSPRQGSYGYTF
TRBV28	-	TRBJ1-1	-	TGTGCCAGCACCAAGGGAGGGGTGAACACTGAAGCTTTCTTT	CASTKGGVNTEAFF
TRBV7-8	-	TRBJ1-2	-	TGTGCCAGCAGCCCAGGGAGGGGCGTCCATGGCTACACCTTC	CASSPGRGVHGYTF
TRBV10-1	-	TRBJ2-1	-	TGCGCCACTCGGGACGGAAGGGGGAGGCAGTTCTTC	CATRDGRGRQFF
TRBV27	-	TRBJ2-5	-	TGTGCCAGCTCCGAAGAGGACAGCCAAGAGACCCAGTACTTC	CASSEEDSQETQYF
TRBV3-1/TRBV3-2	-	TRBJ1-4	-	TGTGCCAGCAGCCAAGGGACTTTAAATGAAAAACTGTTTTTT	CASSQGTLNEKLFF
TRBV6-5	TRBD1	TRBJ1-5	-	TGTGCCAGCACCTCCGGGACAGGCAATCAGCCCCAGCATTTT	CASTSGTGNQPQHF
TRBV7-9	TRBD2	TRBJ2-5	-	TGTGCCAGCAGCCCCCCAGGAGGACTAGGGCAAGAGACCCAGTACTTC	CASSPPGGLGQETQYF
TRBV13	TRBD2	TRBJ2-3	-	TGTGCCAGCAGCTTAGGCCGACTAGCCGAATCCACAGATACGCAGTATTTT	CASSLGRLAESTDTQYF
TRBV6-5	-	TRBJ1-1	-	TGTGCCAGCAGCCCCGGGGGGGCGGGGACTGAAGCTTTCTTT	CASSPGGAGTEAFF
TRBV19	-	TRBJ1-1	-	TGTGCCAGTAGCCCCGGAGTGAACACTGAAGCTTTCTTT	CASSPGVNTEAFF